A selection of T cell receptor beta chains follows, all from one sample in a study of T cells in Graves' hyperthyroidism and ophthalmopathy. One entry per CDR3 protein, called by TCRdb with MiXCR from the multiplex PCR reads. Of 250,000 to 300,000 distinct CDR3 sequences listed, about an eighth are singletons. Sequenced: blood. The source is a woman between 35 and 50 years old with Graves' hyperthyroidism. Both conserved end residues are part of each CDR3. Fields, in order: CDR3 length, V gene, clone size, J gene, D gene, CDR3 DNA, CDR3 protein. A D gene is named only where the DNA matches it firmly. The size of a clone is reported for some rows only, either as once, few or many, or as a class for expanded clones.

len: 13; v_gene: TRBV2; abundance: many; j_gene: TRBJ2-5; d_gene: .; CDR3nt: TGTGCCAGCAGTGAAACTAGTCGAGAGACCCAGTACTTC; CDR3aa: CASSETSRETQYF
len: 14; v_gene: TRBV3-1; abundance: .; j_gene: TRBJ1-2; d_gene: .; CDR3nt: TGTGCCAGCAGCCAAGATATCACTTACTATGGCTACACCTTC; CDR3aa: CASSQDITYYGYTF
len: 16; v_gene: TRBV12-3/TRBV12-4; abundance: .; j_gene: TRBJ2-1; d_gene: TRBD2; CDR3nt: TGTGCCAGCAGTACCAGACTAGCGGGAGGGTACAATGAGCAGTTCTTC; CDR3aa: CASSTRLAGGYNEQFF
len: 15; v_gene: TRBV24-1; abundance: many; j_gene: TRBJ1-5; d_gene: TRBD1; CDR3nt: TGTGCCACCAGTGACACAACAGGGGTCGATCAGCCCCAGCATTTT; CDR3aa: CATSDTTGVDQPQHF
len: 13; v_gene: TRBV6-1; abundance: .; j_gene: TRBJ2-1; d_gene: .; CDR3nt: TGTGCCAGCAGTGAAAGGTGGGTCGATGAGCAGTTCTTC; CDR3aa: CASSERWVDEQFF
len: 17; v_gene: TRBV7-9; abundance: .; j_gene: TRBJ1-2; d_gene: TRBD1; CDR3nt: TGTGCCAGCAGCTTAGCCGGGGGCGGACAGGGGGCGCAGGGCTACACCTTC; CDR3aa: CASSLAGGGQGAQGYTF
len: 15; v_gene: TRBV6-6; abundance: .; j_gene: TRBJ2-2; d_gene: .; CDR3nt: TGTGCCAGCAGTTACTCAGGGGGGGGACCCGGGGAGCTGTTTTTT; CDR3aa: CASSYSGGGPGELFF
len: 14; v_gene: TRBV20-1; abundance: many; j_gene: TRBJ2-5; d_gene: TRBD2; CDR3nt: TGCAGTGCTGGGATAGCGGGAGGGCAAGAGACCCAGTACTTC; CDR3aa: CSAGIAGGQETQYF
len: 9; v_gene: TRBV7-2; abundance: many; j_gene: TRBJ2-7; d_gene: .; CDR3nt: TGTGCCAGCAGCTCCACGCAGTACTTC; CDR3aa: CASSSTQYF
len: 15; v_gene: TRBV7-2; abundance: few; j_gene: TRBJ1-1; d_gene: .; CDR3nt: TGTGCCAGCAGCTTCGTAAAGGGATTTGACACTGAAGCTTTCTTT; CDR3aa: CASSFVKGFDTEAFF
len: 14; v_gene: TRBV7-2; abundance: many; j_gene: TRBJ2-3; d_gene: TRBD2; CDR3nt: TGTGCCAGCACAGCGGGGCTGAGCACAGATACGCAGTATTTT; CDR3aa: CASTAGLSTDTQYF
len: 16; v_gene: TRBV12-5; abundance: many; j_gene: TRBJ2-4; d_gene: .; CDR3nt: TGTGCTAGTGGTTTGCCAGGTTCAGTAGCCAAAAACATTCAGTACTTC; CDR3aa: CASGLPGSVAKNIQYF
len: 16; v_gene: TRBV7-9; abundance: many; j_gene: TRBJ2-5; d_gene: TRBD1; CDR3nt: TGTGCCAGCAGCTTCCGGACAGGGGCCACCCAAGAGACCCAGTACTTC; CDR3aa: CASSFRTGATQETQYF
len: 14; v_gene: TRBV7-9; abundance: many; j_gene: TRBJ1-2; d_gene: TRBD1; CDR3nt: TGTGCCAGCAGCGAGGACAGGGGGAGGAAAGGCTACACCTTC; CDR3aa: CASSEDRGRKGYTF
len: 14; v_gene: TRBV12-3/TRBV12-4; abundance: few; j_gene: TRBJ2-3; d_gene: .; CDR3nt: TGTGCCAGCAGTTTAGCGCCGGAGGGGCTCTCGCAGTATTTT; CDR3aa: CASSLAPEGLSQYF
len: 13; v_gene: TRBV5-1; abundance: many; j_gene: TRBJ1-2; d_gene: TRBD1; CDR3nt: TGCGCCAGCAGCTTCGCAGGGGGGAATGGCTACACCTTC; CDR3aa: CASSFAGGNGYTF
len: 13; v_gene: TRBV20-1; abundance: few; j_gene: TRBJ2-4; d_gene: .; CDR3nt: TGCAGTGCCGCTACGACCTCCGGAAGCATTCAGTACTTC; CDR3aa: CSAATTSGSIQYF
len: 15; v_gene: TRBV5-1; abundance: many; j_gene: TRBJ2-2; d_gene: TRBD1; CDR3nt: TGCGCCAGCAGGATACAGGGGGCAAACACCGGGGAGCTGTTTTTT; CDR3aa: CASRIQGANTGELFF
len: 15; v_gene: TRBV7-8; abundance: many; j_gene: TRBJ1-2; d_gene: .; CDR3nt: TGTGCCAGCAGCTTAGACCGCAGGGAAGGCTATGGCTACACCTTC; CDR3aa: CASSLDRREGYGYTF
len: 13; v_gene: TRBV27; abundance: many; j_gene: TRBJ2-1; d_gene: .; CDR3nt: TGTGCCAGCAGGCCCAATAGCGGCAATGAGCAGTTCTTC; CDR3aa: CASRPNSGNEQFF
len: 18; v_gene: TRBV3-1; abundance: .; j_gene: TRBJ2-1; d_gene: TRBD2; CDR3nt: TGTGCCAGCAGCCAAGATACAACTAGCGGGAGTTTGTACAATGAGCAGTTCTTC; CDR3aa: CASSQDTTSGSLYNEQFF
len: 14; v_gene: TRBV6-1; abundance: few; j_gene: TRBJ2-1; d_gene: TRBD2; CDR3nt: TGTGCCAGCAGTGAGGGACTAGGGTACAATGAGCAGTTCTTC; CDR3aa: CASSEGLGYNEQFF
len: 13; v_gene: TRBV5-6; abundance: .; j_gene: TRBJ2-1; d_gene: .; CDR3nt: TGTGCCAGCAGCCCTGACAGAAACAATGAGCAGTTCTTC; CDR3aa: CASSPDRNNEQFF
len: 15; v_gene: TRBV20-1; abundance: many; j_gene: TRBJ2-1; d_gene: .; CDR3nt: TGCAGTGCGGCCCCGGGAAGGAGCCTGGGGAATGAGCAGTTCTTC; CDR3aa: CSAAPGRSLGNEQFF
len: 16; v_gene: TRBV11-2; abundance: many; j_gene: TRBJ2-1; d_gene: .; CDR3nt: TGTGCCAGCAGCCGGGCCGGGGGACCTCCCTACAATGAGCAGTTCTTC; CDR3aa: CASSRAGGPPYNEQFF
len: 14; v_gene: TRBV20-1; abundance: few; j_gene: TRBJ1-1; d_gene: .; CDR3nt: TGCAGTGCTAGAGCAAGGGATCGGAGCACTGAAGCTTTCTTT; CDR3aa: CSARARDRSTEAFF
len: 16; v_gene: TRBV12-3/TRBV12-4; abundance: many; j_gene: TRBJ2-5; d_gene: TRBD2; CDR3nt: TGTGCCAGCAGTTGGACTAGCGGGAGGGTTGGGGAGACCCAGTACTTC; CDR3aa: CASSWTSGRVGETQYF
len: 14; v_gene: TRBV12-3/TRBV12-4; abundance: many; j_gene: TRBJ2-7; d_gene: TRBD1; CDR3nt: TGTGCCAGCAAGCCGACAGGGGGGGCCTACGAGCAGTACTTC; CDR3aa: CASKPTGGAYEQYF
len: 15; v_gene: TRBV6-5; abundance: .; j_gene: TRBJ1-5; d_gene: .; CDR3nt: TGTGCCAGCAGTTACCGGGGAGGGGTAGCTCAGCCCCAGCATTTT; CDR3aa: CASSYRGGVAQPQHF
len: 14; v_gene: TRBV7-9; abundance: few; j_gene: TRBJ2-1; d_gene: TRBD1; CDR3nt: TGTGCCAGTCGCACAGGGGGCGAAAACAATGAGCAGTTCTTC; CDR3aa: CASRTGGENNEQFF
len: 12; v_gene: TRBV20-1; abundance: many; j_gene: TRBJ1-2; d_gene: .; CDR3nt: TGCAGTGTTTACAGGGACGACTATGGCTACACCTTC; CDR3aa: CSVYRDDYGYTF
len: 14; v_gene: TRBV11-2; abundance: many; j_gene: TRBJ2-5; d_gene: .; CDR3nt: TGTGCCAGCAGCCGCTCGGGGCCACAAGAGACCCAGTACTTC; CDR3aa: CASSRSGPQETQYF
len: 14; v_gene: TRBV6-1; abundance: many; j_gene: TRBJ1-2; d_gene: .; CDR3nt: TGTGCCAGCGGGGGTTTACCCTCTAACTATGGCTACACCTTC; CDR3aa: CASGGLPSNYGYTF
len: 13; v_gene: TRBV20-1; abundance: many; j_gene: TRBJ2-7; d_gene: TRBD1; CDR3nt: TGCAGTGCGCGGACAGGTAGATCCTACGAGCAGTACTTC; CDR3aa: CSARTGRSYEQYF
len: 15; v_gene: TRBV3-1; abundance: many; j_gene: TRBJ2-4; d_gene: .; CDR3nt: TGTGCCAGCAGCCAAGATCGGAGCAGTGGAAACATTCAGTACTTC; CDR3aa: CASSQDRSSGNIQYF
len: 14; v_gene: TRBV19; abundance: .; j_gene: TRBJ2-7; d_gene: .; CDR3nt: TGTGCCAGTAGTATGTTAGCGGACTCCTACGAGCAGTACTTC; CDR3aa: CASSMLADSYEQYF
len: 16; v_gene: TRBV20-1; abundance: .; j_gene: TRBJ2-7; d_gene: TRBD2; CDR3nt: TGCAGTGCTAGAGATTGGGGGCTAGCGGGAGATGGCGAGCAGTACTTC; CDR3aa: CSARDWGLAGDGEQYF
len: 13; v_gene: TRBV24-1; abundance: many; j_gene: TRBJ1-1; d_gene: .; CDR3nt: TGTGCCACCAGCCGGGGGTACGGCACTGAAGCTTTCTTT; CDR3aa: CATSRGYGTEAFF
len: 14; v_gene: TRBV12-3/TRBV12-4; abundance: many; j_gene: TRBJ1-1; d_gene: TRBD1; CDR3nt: TGTGCCAGCAGTTCATACCGGGACAGTTCTGAAGCTTTCTTT; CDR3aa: CASSSYRDSSEAFF
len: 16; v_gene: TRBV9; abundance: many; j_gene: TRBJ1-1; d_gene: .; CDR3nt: TGTGCCAGCAGCCCCAGATGGGAGGGGACGAACACTGAAGCTTTCTTT; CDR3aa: CASSPRWEGTNTEAFF
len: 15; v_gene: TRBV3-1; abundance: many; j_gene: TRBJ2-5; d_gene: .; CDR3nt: TGTGCCAGCAGCCAAGACAGGGGAGGGAAAGAGACCCAGTACTTC; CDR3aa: CASSQDRGGKETQYF
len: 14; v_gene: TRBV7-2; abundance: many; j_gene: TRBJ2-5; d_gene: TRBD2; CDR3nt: TGTGCCAGCAGCTCCGGGACTAGTAGGGAGACCCAGTACTTC; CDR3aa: CASSSGTSRETQYF
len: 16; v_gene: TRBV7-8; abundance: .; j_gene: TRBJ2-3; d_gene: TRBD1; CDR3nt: TGTGCCAGCAGCGGCCCCGGGGACAGCCTCACAGATACGCAGTATTTT; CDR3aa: CASSGPGDSLTDTQYF